What follows are 9 T cell receptor beta chains derived from one specimen sequenced in a study of T cell responses to AZD1222 COVID-19 vaccine. TCRdb keeps only in-frame clones here, not all; method: immunoSEQ multiplex PCR. The sample includes about 120,000 clones, 86% of them seen just once. Sequenced material: peripheral blood, taken 28 days after the second AZD1222 dose. These receptors all come from an adult who received the AZD1222 COVID-19 vaccine.

The chain employs TRBV28 and TRBJ1-5; D unresolved. Trimming stripped 1 base from V and 4 bases from J, with 5 bases between. The CDR3 runs 13 residues. Germline CDR1 reads MDHEN; CDR2 reads SYDVKM. CDR3 DNA sequence: TGTGCCAGCAGTTTATCCGGGAATCAGCCCCAGCATTTT. Protein product: CASSLSGNQPQHF.

The DNA of the CDR3 is TGTGCCAGCAGCCACGGGCGCTTATCAAATAATTCACCCCTCCACTTT. This sequence encodes CASSHGRLSNNSPLHF. The chain joins TRBV3-1 (or the pseudogene TRBV3-2) to TRBJ1-6; D remains unclear. V dropped 3 bases and J dropped 5 bases, with 14 bases sitting between them. This CDR3 is built from 16 residues. CDR1 LGHDT and CDR2 YNNKEL come from the germline V gene (reference sequence).

The CDR3 reads CASSEGQGENEQYF. The CDR3 region has the DNA TGTGCCAGCAGCGAGGGACAGGGGGAGAACGAGCAGTACTTC. V is TRBV11-3 and J is TRBJ2-7; the match to TRBD1 covers 11 bases. V shed 5 bases and J 5 bases; nucleotides not matched to a gene: 5. The CDR3 length is 14 residues. Germline loops: CDR1 SGHNT, CDR2 YENEEA.

This chain connects TRBV28 to TRBJ2-5; 14 bases fit TRBD2. The ends lost 6 bases at V and 6 bases at J; junction bases unmatched: 9. Germline V gene lookup returns CDR1 MDHEN and CDR2 SYDVKM. This CDR3 has 16 amino acids. The CDR3 bases are TGTGCCAGCAGCCCCTCGGGACTAGCGGGGGCGAAGACCCAGTACTTC. Translation: CASSPSGLAGAKTQYF.

The chain couples TRBV9 to TRBJ2-2; unclear D gene. This CDR3 has 14 amino acids. Germline CDR1 SGDLS, CDR2 YYNGEE. The V end was cut by 1 base, the J end by 5 bases, with 9 bases between. CDR3 residues: CASSVFTETGELFF. The CDR3 DNA is TGTGCCAGCAGCGTATTTACCGAAACCGGGGAGCTGTTTTTT.

The table lists this clone with a count of one. This chain joins TRBV19 and TRBJ1-5; maybe TRBD1 (5 bases). Looked up from germline, CDR1 is LNHDA and CDR2 is SQIVND (reference sequence). This CDR3 comprises 14 residues. Trimming stripped 6 bases from V and 11 bases from J, with 20 bases between. This CDR3 reads CASSQPVGGSAQHF. The DNA of the CDR3 is TGTGCCAGTAGCCAACCGGTGGGGGGGTCGGCCCAGCATTTT. Supplemented by reference TRBV19 and TRBJ1-5, the full variable domain reads DGGITQSPKYLFRKEGQNVTLSCEQNLNHDAMYWYRQDPGQGLRLIYYSQIVNDFQKGDIAEGYSVSREKKESFPLTVTSAQKNPTAFYLCASSQPVGGSAQHFGDGTRLSIL.

The chain joins TRBV19 to TRBJ2-3; D is perhaps TRBD2 (6 bases). V shed 7 bases and J shed 0 bases, with 29 bases lying between them. This CDR3 spans 20 amino acids. Germline V gene data show CDR1 as LNHDA and CDR2 as SQIVND (reference sequence). The CDR3 loop is CASTAIRSSAGSSSTDTQYF. CDR3 bases: TGTGCCAGTACCGCGATCAGGTCTAGCGCAGGGTCGTCTAGCACAGATACGCAGTATTTT.

V gene TRBV6-5 combines with J gene TRBJ1-4; 8 bases fit TRBD1. With V trimmed by 4 bases and J by 6 bases, 4 bases remained unmatched. The CDR3 totals 14 residues. From germline, CDR1 is MNHEY and CDR2 SVGAGI. CDR3 in amino acids: CASSSQGGDEKLFF. The CDR3, as DNA: TGTGCCAGCAGTTCACAGGGGGGGGATGAAAAACTGTTTTTT.

The chain recombines TRBV20-1 with TRBJ2-3; D gene uncertain. V was trimmed by 5 bases and J by 6 bases, leaving 9 bases between them. Germline-derived CDR1 and CDR2 are DFQATT and SNEGSKA (reference sequence). The CDR3 is 11 amino acids. The CDR3 loop is CSASIGDTQYF. The DNA of the CDR3 is TGCAGTGCTTCGATAGGGGATACGCAGTATTTT.